The 16 T cell receptor beta chains in this list originate from one sample, sequenced in a study of response to subunit inactivated influenza vaccine. In TCRdb, the RT-PCR reads were re-called with MiXCR into one record per CDR3 protein. The table has hundreds of thousands of distinct CDR3 sequences, over 9% seen once; the top ten hold roughly 11%. The sample was also linked to a second study, of T cells expressing NK-cell markers. That paper notes: Template switching by 5'RACE with UMIs generated the TCR beta cDNA.

The sequenced sample was PBMCs from blood, obtained on the day of vaccination. Receptor source: a man in his fifties who received an inactivated influenza vaccine.

J is TRBJ2-1 and V is TRBV18, with D perhaps TRBD2 (5 bases). V was pared by 2 bases and J by 4 bases, with 12 bases between. CDR1 is KGHSH, CDR2 LQKENI, per germline. CDR3 length: 15 residues. CDR3 in DNA: TGTGCCAGCTCACCAGCAAGAGGAGGATACAATGAGCAGTTCTTC. Protein sequence: CASSPARGGYNEQFF. Filled out from reference TRBV18 and TRBJ2-1, the complete variable domain reads NAGVMQNPRHLVRRRGQEARLRCSPMKGHSHVYWYRQLPEEGLKFMVYLQKENIIDESGMPKERFSAEFPKEGPSILRIQQVVRGDSAAYFCASSPARGGYNEQFFGPGTRLTVL.

The chain employs TRBV2 and TRBJ2-7; TRBD2 matches at 10 bases. The ends lost 8 bases at V and 7 bases at J; junction bases unmatched: 17. In germline, CDR1 is SNHLY, CDR2 FYNNEI. The CDR3 totals 16 residues. CDR3 residues: CASRSEAGGPVGEQYF. DNA for the CDR3: TGTGCCAGCCGAAGTGAAGCGGGAGGGCCCGTTGGGGAGCAGTACTTC.

The rearrangement links TRBV28 to TRBJ2-3, with TRBD1 as a possible D gene (6 bases). Germline V gives CDR1 MDHEN, CDR2 SYDVKM. The CDR3 is 15 residues long. Trimming removed 2 bases from V and 6 bases from J, with 15 bases in between. The DNA for the CDR3 is TGTGCCAGCAGTTTACTAAGGGGGTCCTCTGATACGCAGTATTTT. It specifies CASSLLRGSSDTQYF.

This rearrangement joins TRBV10-3 to TRBJ2-1, with 16 bases fitting TRBD2. The CDR3 length is 14 residues. From germline, CDR1 is ENHRY and CDR2 SYGVKD. V was pared by 10 bases and J by 7 bases, with 4 bases of the junction left unmatched. CDR3 DNA sequence: TGTGCCACGGGGACTAGCGGGGGGGGAAATGAGCAGTTCTTC. Its protein product is CATGTSGGGNEQFF.

This clonotype was detected ten times or more. The rearrangement links TRBV2 to TRBJ1-3; unclear D gene. Germline CDR1 reads SNHLY; CDR2 reads FYNNEI. V was shortened by 7 bases and J by 0 bases, with 7 bases between the two germline ends. The CDR3 runs 13 residues. The CDR3 DNA reads as TGTGCCAGCATGAGTAACTCTGGAAACACCATATATTTT. Translating gives CASMSNSGNTIYF.

The rearrangement uses TRBV7-9 and TRBJ2-1; possibly TRBD1 for D (6 bases). CDR3 size: 14 residues. Trimming cost V 3 bases and J 5 bases, with 11 bases left between them. Germline-derived CDR1 and CDR2 are SEHNR and FQNEAQ (reference sequence). Written as DNA, the CDR3 is TGTGCCAGCAGCTTCGGACAGCCAAACAATGAGCAGTTCTTC. Residues: CASSFGQPNNEQFF.

This clonotype was observed a handful of times. The CDR3 loop is CASSLAGHSKETQYF. For the CDR3, the DNA is TGCGCCAGCAGCTTAGCAGGACACTCAAAAGAGACCCAGTACTTC. The J gene is TRBJ2-5, the V gene TRBV5-1, with a weak D call TRBD1 (5 bases). The V and J ends lost 2 bases and 3 bases respectively, with 14 bases between them. The CDR3 loop spans 15 amino acids. CDR1 and CDR2 (germline): SGHRS, YFSETQ.

This clonotype was recorded at least ten times. The rearrangement uses TRBV15 and TRBJ2-1; D not certain. With 0 bases removed from V and 9 bases from J, the gap between germline ends came to 12 bases. Germline assignment: CDR1 LNHNV and CDR2 YYDKDF (reference sequence). This CDR3 is built from 14 residues. The CDR3 coding sequence is TGTGCCACCAGCAGAGAGTCTTGGGTCGGTGAGCAGTTCTTC. Translating gives CATSRESWVGEQFF.

This clonotype has more than one count but fewer than ten. The chain carries TRBV29-1 and TRBJ2-3, with 10 bases matching TRBD2. V shed 8 bases and J 4 bases; nucleotides not matched to a gene: 9. The CDR3 loop spans 14 amino acids. Germline V gene lookup returns CDR1 SQVTM and CDR2 ANQGSEA. The CDR3 DNA reads TGCAGCATGAGAGCGGGAGGGTTTTCAGATACGCAGTATTTT. Translated, it gives CSMRAGGFSDTQYF.

This clonotype was detected once. The chain's CDR3 is CASSQEGTSGALQETQYF. In DNA, the CDR3 is TGTGCCAGCAGCCAAGAGGGGACTAGCGGGGCCCTCCAAGAGACCCAGTACTTC. The chain is built from TRBV4-2 and TRBJ2-5; 13 bases align to TRBD2. The CDR3 extends over 18 amino acids. The trim removed 0 bases at V and 1 base at J, leaving 5 bases unmatched. The V gene's germline CDR1 is LGHNA and CDR2 YNFKEQ.

This clonotype showed up just a few times. This sequence joins TRBV5-1 and TRBJ2-1, with 11 bases aligning to TRBD2. The CDR3 covers 15 residues. Germline CDR1 reads SGHRS; CDR2 reads YFSETQ. V was pared by 5 bases and J by 6 bases, with 7 bases of the junction left unmatched. In DNA form, the CDR3 reads TGCGCCAGCAGTTCTAGCGGGGGGCCTTTCAATGAGCAGTTCTTC. Amino acids: CASSSSGGPFNEQFF. The full variable domain, completed using reference TRBV5-1 and TRBJ2-1, is KAGVTQTPRYLIKTRGQQVTLSCSPISGHRSVSWYQQTPGQGLQFLFEYFSETQRNKGNFPGRFSGRQFSNSRSEMNVSTLELGDSALYLCASSSSGGPFNEQFFGPGTRLTVL.

The V and J genes are TRBV5-1 and TRBJ2-7; D possibly uses TRBD1 or TRBD2 (5 bases each). CDR1 is SGHRS and CDR2 is YFSETQ in the germline V gene. The CDR3 consists of 13 residues. Trimming removed 10 bases at V and 3 bases at J, with 17 bases between. CDR3 coding DNA: TGCGCCTGCAACCGGGACGGATACTACGAGCAGTACTTC. Encoded protein: CACNRDGYYEQYF.

This clonotype was seen more than once but under ten times. This chain uses TRBV6-5 with TRBJ2-1; 12 bases are shared with TRBD2. Germline values: CDR1 MNHEY, CDR2 SVGAGI. CDR3 size: 14 residues. V lost 4 bases, J lost 14 bases, and 9 bases stayed unmatched. CDR3 amino acids: CASSSSTSGGSEFF. The CDR3, as DNA: TGTGCCAGCAGTTCATCGACTAGCGGGGGTTCGGAGTTCTTC.

The genes are TRBV27 and TRBJ2-1; TRBD1 is a possible D gene (6 bases). Germline V gene lookup returns CDR1 MNHEY and CDR2 SMNVEV (reference sequence). This CDR3 region has 16 residues. V lost 5 bases and J 4 bases, leaving 18 bases between the germline ends. The CDR3 loop reads CASSRRAGDAYNEQFF. The CDR3, as DNA: TGTGCCAGCAGTAGACGGGCAGGGGATGCGTACAATGAGCAGTTCTTC.

This clonotype has ten or more counts. CDR3 loop: CASSPMLTGDTGELFF. DNA of the CDR3: TGCGCCAGCAGCCCGATGCTGACAGGGGACACCGGGGAGCTGTTTTTT. The chain combines TRBV4-1 with TRBJ2-2; 8 positions match TRBD1. J lost 3 bases, V lost 4 bases, and 7 bases had no gene match. Germline V gives CDR1 MGHRA, CDR2 YSYEKL. CDR3 size: 16 residues.

This clonotype was seen ten or more times. J is TRBJ1-3 and V is TRBV12-3 or TRBV12-4; no clear D. V was shortened by 1 base and J by 0 bases, with 10 bases between the two germline ends. The CDR3 sequence is 16 residues long. Here the CDR3 DNA reads TGTGCCAGCAGTTTAGGTGTCACTAGCTCTGGAAACACCATATATTTT. Encoded protein: CASSLGVTSSGNTIYF.